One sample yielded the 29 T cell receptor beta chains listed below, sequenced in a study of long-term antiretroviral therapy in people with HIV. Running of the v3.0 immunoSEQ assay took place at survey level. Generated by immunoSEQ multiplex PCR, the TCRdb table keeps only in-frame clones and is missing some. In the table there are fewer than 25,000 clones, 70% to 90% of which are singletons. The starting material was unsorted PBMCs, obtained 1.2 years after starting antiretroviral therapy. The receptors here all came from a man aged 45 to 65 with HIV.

The CDR3 sequence: CASSFLAGFPSSYNEQFF. Here the CDR3 DNA reads TGTGCCAGCAGTTTCCTAGCGGGGTTTCCGAGCTCCTACAATGAGCAGTTCTTC. V usage is TRBV28 and J usage is TRBJ2-1; 9 nucleotides align to TRBD2. The V and J ends lost 3 bases and 0 bases, in that order; junction bases with no gene match: 9. Germline V gives CDR1 MDHEN, CDR2 SYDVKM. The CDR3 length is 18 residues.

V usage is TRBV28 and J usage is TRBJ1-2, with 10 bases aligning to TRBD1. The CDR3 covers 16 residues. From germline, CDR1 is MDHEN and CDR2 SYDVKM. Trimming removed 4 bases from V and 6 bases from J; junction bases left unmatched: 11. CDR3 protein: CASSSQSGTGANGYTF. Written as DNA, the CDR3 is TGTGCCAGCAGTTCACAATCCGGGACAGGGGCCAATGGCTACACCTTC.

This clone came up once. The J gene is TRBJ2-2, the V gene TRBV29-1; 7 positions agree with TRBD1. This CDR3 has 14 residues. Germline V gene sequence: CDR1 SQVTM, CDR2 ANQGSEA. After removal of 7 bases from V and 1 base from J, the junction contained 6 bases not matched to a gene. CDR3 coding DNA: TGCAGCGATTTCTCAGGGGGGAACACCGGGGAGCTGTTTTTT. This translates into CSDFSGGNTGELFF.

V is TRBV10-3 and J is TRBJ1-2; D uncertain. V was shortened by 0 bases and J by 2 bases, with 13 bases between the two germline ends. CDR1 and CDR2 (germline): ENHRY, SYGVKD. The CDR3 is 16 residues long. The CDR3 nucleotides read TGTGCCATCAGTGAGTCGACAACGAGCGGGAACTATGGCTACACCTTC. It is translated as CAISESTTSGNYGYTF.

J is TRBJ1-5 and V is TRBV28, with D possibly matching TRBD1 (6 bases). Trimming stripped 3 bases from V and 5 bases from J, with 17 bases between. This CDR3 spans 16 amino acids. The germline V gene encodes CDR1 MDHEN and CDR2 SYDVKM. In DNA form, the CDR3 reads TGTGCCAGCAGTTTCTTGGGACATACACGGGATCAGCCCCAGCATTTT. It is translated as CASSFLGHTRDQPQHF.

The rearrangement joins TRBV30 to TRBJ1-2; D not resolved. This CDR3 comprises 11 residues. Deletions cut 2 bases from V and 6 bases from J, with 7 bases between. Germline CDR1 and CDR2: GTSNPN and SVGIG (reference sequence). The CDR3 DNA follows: TGTGCCTGGAGTATGGGAGATGGCTACACCTTC. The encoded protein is CAWSMGDGYTF.

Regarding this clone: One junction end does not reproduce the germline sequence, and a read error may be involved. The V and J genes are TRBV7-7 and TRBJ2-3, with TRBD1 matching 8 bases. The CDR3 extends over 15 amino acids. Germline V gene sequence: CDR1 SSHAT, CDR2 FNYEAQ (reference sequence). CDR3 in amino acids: CASSPDRAGLGTQYF. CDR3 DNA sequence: TGTGCTAGCAGCCCGGACAGGGCGGGGCTGGGCACGCAGTATTTT.

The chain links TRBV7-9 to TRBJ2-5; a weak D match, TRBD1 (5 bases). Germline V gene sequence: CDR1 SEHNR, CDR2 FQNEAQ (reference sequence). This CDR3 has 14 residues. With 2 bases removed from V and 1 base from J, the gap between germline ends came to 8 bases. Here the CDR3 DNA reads TGTGCCAGCAGCTTACGACAGTCCCAAGAGACCCAGTACTTC. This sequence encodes CASSLRQSQETQYF.

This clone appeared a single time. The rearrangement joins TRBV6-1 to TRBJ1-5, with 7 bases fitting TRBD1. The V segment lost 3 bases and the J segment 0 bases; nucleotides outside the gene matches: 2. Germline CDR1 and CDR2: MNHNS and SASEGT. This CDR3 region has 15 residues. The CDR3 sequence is CASSEGQFSNQPQHF. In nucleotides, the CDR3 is TGTGCCAGCAGTGAGGGACAGTTTAGCAATCAGCCCCAGCATTTT.

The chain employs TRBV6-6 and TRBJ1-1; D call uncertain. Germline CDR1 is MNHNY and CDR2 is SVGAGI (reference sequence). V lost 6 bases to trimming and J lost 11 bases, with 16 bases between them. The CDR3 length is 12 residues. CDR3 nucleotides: TGTGCCAGCAGCTGGGCCCCAGAGAATGCTTTCTTT. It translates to CASSWAPENAFF.

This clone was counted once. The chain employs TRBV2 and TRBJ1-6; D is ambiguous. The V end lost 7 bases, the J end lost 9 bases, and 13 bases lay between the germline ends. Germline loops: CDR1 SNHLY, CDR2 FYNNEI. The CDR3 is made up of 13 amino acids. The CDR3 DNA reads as TGTGCCAGCAAGCAAGGCCCGGGTTCACCCCTCCACTTT. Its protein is CASKQGPGSPLHF.

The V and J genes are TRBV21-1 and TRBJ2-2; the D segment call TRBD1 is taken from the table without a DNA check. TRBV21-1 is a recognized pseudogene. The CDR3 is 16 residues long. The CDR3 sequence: CASSKALFQDTGELFF. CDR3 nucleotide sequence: TGTGCCAGCAGCAAAGCGCTTTTCCAGGACACCGGGGAGCTGTTTTTT.

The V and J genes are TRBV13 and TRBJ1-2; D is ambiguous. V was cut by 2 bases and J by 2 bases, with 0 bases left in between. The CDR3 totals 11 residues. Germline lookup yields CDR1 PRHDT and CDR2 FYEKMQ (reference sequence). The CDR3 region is CASSLNYGYTF. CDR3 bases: TGTGCCAGCAGCTTAAACTATGGCTACACCTTC.

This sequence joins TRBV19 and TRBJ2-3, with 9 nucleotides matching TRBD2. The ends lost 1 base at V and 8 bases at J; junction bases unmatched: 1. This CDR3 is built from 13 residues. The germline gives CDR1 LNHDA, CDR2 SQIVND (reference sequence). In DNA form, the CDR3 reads TGTGCCAGTAGTATAGCGACTAGCGGTACGCAGTATTTT. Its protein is CASSIATSGTQYF. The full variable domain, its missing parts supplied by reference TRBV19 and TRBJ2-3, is DGGITQSPKYLFRKEGQNVTLSCEQNLNHDAMYWYRQDPGQGLRLIYYSQIVNDFQKGDIAEGYSVSREKKESFPLTVTSAQKNPTAFYLCASSIATSGTQYFGPGTRLTVL.

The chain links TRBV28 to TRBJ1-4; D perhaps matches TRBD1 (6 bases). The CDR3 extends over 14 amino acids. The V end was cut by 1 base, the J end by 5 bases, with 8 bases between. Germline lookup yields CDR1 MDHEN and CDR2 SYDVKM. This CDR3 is CASSLSTGNEKLFF. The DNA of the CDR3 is TGTGCCAGCAGTTTATCTACAGGGAATGAAAAACTGTTTTTT.

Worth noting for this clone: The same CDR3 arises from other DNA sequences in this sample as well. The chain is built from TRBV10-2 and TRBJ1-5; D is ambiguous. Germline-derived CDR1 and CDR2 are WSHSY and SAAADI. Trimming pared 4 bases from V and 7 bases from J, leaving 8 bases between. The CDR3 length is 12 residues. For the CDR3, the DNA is TGCGCCAGCAGTGGAGTTGGACAGCCCCAGCATTTT. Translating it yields CASSGVGQPQHF.

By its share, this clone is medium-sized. CDR3 nucleotide sequence: TGTGCCAGCAGCTTCCGGGACAGGGTCTATGGCTACACCTTC. Residues: CASSFRDRVYGYTF. The chain joins TRBV21-1 to TRBJ1-2; the D call TRBD1 from the table was never checked on the DNA. TRBV21-1 is annotated as a pseudogene. The CDR3 spans 14 residues.

The CDR3 loop reads CASSYSERAFSYEQYF. The CDR3 DNA sequence: TGTGCCAGCAGTTACTCGGAAAGGGCCTTTTCCTACGAGCAGTACTTC. The rearrangement joins TRBV6-5 to TRBJ2-7; the D is unclear. This CDR3 comprises 16 residues. Per the germline V gene, CDR1 is MNHEY and CDR2 is SVGAGI. The ends were cut back, 0 bases at V and 1 base at J, with 13 bases in the middle.

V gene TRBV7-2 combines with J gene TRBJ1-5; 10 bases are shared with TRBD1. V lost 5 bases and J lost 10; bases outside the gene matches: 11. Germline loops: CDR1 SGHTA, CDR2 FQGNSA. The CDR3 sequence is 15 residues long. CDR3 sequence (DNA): TGTGCCAGCAGCCCGACCCGGGACAGGGGAATACCCCAGCATTTT. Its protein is CASSPTRDRGIPQHF.

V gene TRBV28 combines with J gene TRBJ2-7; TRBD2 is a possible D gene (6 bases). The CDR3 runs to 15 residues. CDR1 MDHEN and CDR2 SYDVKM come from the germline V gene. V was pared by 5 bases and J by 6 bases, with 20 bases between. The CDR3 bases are TGTGCCAGCAGTCGTCCCCCGGGACTGGTGGGCGAGCAGTACTTC. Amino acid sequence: CASSRPPGLVGEQYF. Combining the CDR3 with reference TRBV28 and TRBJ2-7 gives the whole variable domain DVKVTQSSRYLVKRTGEKVFLECVQDMDHENMFWYRQDPGLGLRLIYFSYDVKMKEKGDIPEGYSVSREKKERFSLILESASTNQTSMYLCASSRPPGLVGEQYFGPGTRLTVT.

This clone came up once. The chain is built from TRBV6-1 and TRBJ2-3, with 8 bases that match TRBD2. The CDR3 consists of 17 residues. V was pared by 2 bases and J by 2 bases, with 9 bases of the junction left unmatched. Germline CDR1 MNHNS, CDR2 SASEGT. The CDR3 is CASSEMFGGGLTDTQYF. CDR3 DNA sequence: TGTGCCAGCAGTGAAATGTTCGGGGGGGGCCTCACAGATACGCAGTATTTT.

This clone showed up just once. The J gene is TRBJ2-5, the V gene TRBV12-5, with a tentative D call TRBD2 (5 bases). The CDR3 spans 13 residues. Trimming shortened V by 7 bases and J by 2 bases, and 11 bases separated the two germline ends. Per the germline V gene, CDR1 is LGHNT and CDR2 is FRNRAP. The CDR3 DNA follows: TGTGCTAGTGCCCCCGGGGTACAAGAGACCCAGTACTTC. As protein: CASAPGVQETQYF.

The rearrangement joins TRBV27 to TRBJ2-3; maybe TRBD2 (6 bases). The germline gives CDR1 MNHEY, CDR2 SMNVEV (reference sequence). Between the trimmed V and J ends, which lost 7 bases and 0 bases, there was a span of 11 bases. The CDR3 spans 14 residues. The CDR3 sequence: CASTWRASTDTQYF. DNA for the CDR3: TGTGCCAGCACCTGGAGGGCTAGCACAGATACGCAGTATTTT.

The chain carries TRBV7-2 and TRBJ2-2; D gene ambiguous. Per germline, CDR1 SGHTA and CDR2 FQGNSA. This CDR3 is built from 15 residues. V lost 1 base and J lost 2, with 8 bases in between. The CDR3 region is CASSLGQTNTGELFF. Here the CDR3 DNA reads TGTGCCAGCAGCTTAGGGCAGACTAACACCGGGGAGCTGTTTTTT.

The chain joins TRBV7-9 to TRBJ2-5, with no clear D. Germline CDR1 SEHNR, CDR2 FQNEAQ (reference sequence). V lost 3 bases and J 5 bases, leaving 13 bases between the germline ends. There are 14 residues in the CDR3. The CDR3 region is CASSLGRSSETQYF. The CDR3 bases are TGTGCCAGCAGCTTGGGTAGGAGTTCGGAGACCCAGTACTTC. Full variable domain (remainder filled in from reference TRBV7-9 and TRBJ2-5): DTGVSQNPRHKITKRGQNVTFRCDPISEHNRLYWYRQTLGQGPEFLTYFQNEAQLEKSRLLSDRFSAERPKGSFSTLEIQRTEQGDSAMYLCASSLGRSSETQYFGPGTRLLVL.

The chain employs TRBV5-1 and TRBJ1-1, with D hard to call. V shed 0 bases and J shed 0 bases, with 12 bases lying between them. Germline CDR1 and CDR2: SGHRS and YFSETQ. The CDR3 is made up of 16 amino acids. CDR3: CASSLGGGGMNTEAFF. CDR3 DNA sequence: TGCGCCAGCAGCTTGGGGGGTGGAGGGATGAACACTGAAGCTTTCTTT.

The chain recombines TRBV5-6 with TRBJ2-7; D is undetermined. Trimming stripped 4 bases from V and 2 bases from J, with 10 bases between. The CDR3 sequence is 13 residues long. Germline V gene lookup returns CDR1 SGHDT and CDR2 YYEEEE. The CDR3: CASSPGRTYEQYF. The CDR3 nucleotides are TGTGCCAGCAGCCCGGGCAGGACCTACGAGCAGTACTTC.

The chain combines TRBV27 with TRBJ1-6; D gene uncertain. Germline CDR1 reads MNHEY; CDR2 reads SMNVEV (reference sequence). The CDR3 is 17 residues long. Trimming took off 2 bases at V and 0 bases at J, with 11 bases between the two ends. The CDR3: CASSLMGSSSYNSPLHF. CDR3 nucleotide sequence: TGTGCCAGCAGTTTAATGGGGTCCAGCTCCTATAATTCACCCCTCCACTTT.

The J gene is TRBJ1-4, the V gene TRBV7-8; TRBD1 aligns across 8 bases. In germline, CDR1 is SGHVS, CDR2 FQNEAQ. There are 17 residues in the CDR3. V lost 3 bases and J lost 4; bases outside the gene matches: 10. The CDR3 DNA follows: TGTGCCAGCAGCTTCGACAGGGGTCCACTCCTTAATGAAAAACTGTTTTTT. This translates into CASSFDRGPLLNEKLFF. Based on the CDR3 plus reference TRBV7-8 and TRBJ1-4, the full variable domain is GAGVSQSPRYKVAKRGQDVALRCDPISGHVSLFWYQQALGQGPEFLTYFQNEAQLDKSGLPSDRFFAERPEGSVSTLKIQRTQQEDSAVYLCASSFDRGPLLNEKLFFGSGTQLSVL.